The 21 T cell receptor beta chains in this list originate from one sample, sequenced in a study of blood T cell repertoires in COVID-19. The data were produced by immunoSEQ multiplex PCR, yet TCRdb's version contains in-frame clones alone and is incomplete. In the table there are 150,000 to 200,000 clones, around four fifths of which are singletons. Sequencing was performed on PBMCs or T cells enriched from blood (not recorded which). The receptors derive from a man between 40 and 49 years old who had recovered from COVID-19.

The chain links TRBV9 to TRBJ1-2; D call uncertain. The length of the CDR3 is 12 residues. From germline, CDR1 is SGDLS and CDR2 YYNGEE. V gave up 4 bases and J gave up 3 bases, with 7 bases separating them. The CDR3 region has the DNA TGTGCCAGCAGCCCTGCGGACTATGGCTACACCTTC. It is translated as CASSPADYGYTF.

This chain links TRBV6-5 with TRBJ1-6; TRBD1 matches at 7 bases. The CDR3 has 14 residues. Germline CDR1 MNHEY, CDR2 SVGAGI. V lost 7 bases, J lost 10 bases, and 10 bases stayed unmatched. The CDR3 sequence: CASTKGALYSPLHF. In DNA, the CDR3 is TGTGCCAGCACCAAGGGGGCCTTATACTCACCCCTCCACTTT.

This chain joins TRBV7-2 and TRBJ1-5, with TRBD1 matching 10 bases. Germline CDR1 reads SGHTA; CDR2 reads FQGNSA. Trimming took 0 bases from V and 5 from J; bases not matched to a gene: 7. CDR3 size: 17 residues. CDR3 bases: TGTGCCAGCAGCTTAGCCGCCTCCGGGACAGGGGATCAGCCCCAGCATTTT. This codes for CASSLAASGTGDQPQHF.

This clone was observed a handful of times. CDR3 sequence: CASSLVGSPYGYTF. The CDR3, as DNA: TGTGCCAGCAGCTTAGTGGGCAGTCCCTATGGCTACACCTTC. The chain combines TRBV7-9 with TRBJ1-2; D unclear. Germline V gives CDR1 SEHNR, CDR2 FQNEAQ (reference sequence). The CDR3 spans 14 residues. V lost 1 base and J 4 bases, leaving 10 bases between the germline ends.

The V gene is TRBV30, the J gene TRBJ1-6; D unclear. Deletions cut 0 bases from V and 8 bases from J, with 20 bases between. CDR1 GTSNPN and CDR2 SVGIG come from the germline V gene (reference sequence). This CDR3 contains 17 residues. The CDR3 DNA reads as TGTGCCTGGAGTGTATTGATCCCGCTGGGGAGTGATTCACCCCTCCACTTT. Amino acids: CAWSVLIPLGSDSPLHF. Drawing the rest from reference TRBV30 and TRBJ1-6, the complete variable domain is SQTIHQWPATLVQPVGSPLSLECTVEGTSNPNLYWYRQAAGRGLQLLFYSVGIGQISSEVPQNLSASRPQDRQFILSSKKLLLSDSGFYLCAWSVLIPLGSDSPLHFGNGTRLTVT.

The chain is built from TRBV29-1 and TRBJ2-5, with D perhaps matching TRBD2 (5 bases). The germline gives CDR1 SQVTM, CDR2 ANQGSEA. The length of the CDR3 is 12 residues. With 4 bases removed from V and 5 bases from J, the gap between germline ends came to 11 bases. The CDR3 sequence: CSVGGLGETQYF. CDR3 in DNA: TGCAGCGTTGGAGGACTGGGGGAGACCCAGTACTTC.

This chain links TRBV27 with TRBJ2-1; 9 bases align to TRBD1. The CDR3 consists of 21 residues. V trimming: 8 bases; J trimming: 2 bases; junction bases outside the gene matches: 25. The V gene's germline CDR1 is MNHEY and CDR2 SMNVEV (reference sequence). CDR3 in DNA: TGTGCCAGCGGGGACCCCAGTCCCGGGACAGGGACCAAAGCGGCCTACAATGAGCAGTTCTTC. Translation: CASGDPSPGTGTKAAYNEQFF.

V gene TRBV6-4 combines with J gene TRBJ2-3; the D gene is possibly TRBD1 (5 bases). The CDR3 consists of 13 residues. Trimming pared 2 bases from V and 5 bases from J, leaving 8 bases between. Germline V gene lookup returns CDR1 MRHNA and CDR2 SNTAGT. The CDR3 DNA reads TGTGCCAGCAGTGACCAGGGAATAGATACGCAGTATTTT. Its protein is CASSDQGIDTQYF.

V usage is TRBV10-3 and J usage is TRBJ1-2; 7 bases fit TRBD1. V was clipped by 2 bases and J by 0 bases; unmatched bases: 0. Germline CDR1 is ENHRY and CDR2 is SYGVKD. CDR3 length equals 14 residues. The CDR3 DNA sequence: TGTGCCATCAGTGAGGGGACAGCTAACTATGGCTACACCTTC. Translating it yields CAISEGTANYGYTF.

This chain connects TRBV25-1 to TRBJ2-5; 11 bases match TRBD2. The germline gives CDR1 MGHDK, CDR2 SYGVNS. V lost 6 bases and J lost 3; bases outside the gene matches: 6. The CDR3 sequence is 15 residues long. CDR3 sequence reads: CASSGVAGGEETQYF. The CDR3 region has the DNA TGTGCCAGCAGCGGGGTAGCGGGAGGGGAAGAGACCCAGTACTTC.

The J gene is TRBJ2-2, the V gene TRBV7-2; 8 bases fit TRBD2. The CDR3 consists of 17 residues. Germline V lookup: CDR1 SGHTA, CDR2 FQGNSA. J gave up 3 bases and V 1 base, and 7 bases lay outside the gene matches. CDR3 loop: CASSLDSGGRYTGELFF. The CDR3, as DNA: TGTGCCAGCAGCTTAGACTCGGGAGGGAGATACACCGGGGAGCTGTTTTTT.

The chain joins TRBV2 to TRBJ2-5; TRBD1 agrees at 9 bases. The germline V gene has CDR1 SNHLY and CDR2 FYNNEI. The CDR3 consists of 16 residues. The V segment lost 5 bases and the J segment 5 bases; nucleotides outside the gene matches: 12. CDR3 protein: CASSQGDRALGETQYF. CDR3 DNA: TGTGCCAGCAGTCAGGGGGACAGGGCTTTGGGGGAGACCCAGTACTTC.

This sequence joins TRBV19 and TRBJ1-1; 9 nucleotides agree with TRBD1. The CDR3 loop spans 13 amino acids. The ends lost 10 bases at V and 1 base at J; junction bases unmatched: 4. Germline CDR1 LNHDA, CDR2 SQIVND (reference sequence). Here the CDR3 DNA reads TGTGCCACCGAGGACAGGGGGAACACTGAAGCTTTCTTT. Its translation: CATEDRGNTEAFF.

This chain uses TRBV24-1 with TRBJ2-7; possibly TRBD2 for D (6 bases). This CDR3 comprises 14 residues. The germline V and J ends were trimmed by 4 bases and 2 bases, with 11 bases remaining between them. The germline V gene encodes CDR1 KGHDR and CDR2 SFDVKD. Here the CDR3 DNA reads TGTGCCACCAGTGAGCGGACTAACCCCTACGAGCAGTACTTC. Translation: CATSERTNPYEQYF.

V gene TRBV28 combines with J gene TRBJ2-2; TRBD2 is a possible D gene (6 bases). V lost 1 base and J lost 3, with 12 bases in between. In germline, CDR1 is MDHEN, CDR2 SYDVKM. CDR3 length: 16 residues. In nucleotides, the CDR3 is TGTGCCAGCAGTTTATCCACGGGAGTGGACACCGGGGAGCTGTTTTTT. It encodes CASSLSTGVDTGELFF.

DNA for the CDR3: TGCAGTGTAAATGAGCAGTTCTTC. Amino acid sequence: CSVNEQFF. The rearrangement joins TRBV20-1 to TRBJ2-1; D unresolved. Germline CDR1 DFQATT, CDR2 SNEGSKA (reference sequence). The V gene lost 7 bases and the J gene lost 7 bases, with 2 bases spanning the gap. The CDR3 loop spans 8 amino acids.

This clone has only a few counts. The chain couples TRBV9 to TRBJ1-2, with unresolved D. V shed 0 bases and J shed 5 bases, with 17 bases lying between them. Germline V gives CDR1 SGDLS, CDR2 YYNGEE. The CDR3 extends over 16 amino acids. This chain's CDR3 is CASSVGPATIEYGYTF. The CDR3 DNA reads as TGTGCCAGCAGCGTAGGTCCAGCGACGATCGAGTATGGCTACACCTTC. The full variable domain, in which reference TRBV9 and TRBJ1-2 provide the parts outside the CDR3, is DSGVTQTPKHLITATGQRVTLRCSPRSGDLSVYWYQQSLDQGLQFLIQYYNGEERAKGNILERFSAQQFPDLHSELNLSSLELGDSALYFCASSVGPATIEYGYTFGSGTRLTVV.

This clone appeared once. The V gene is TRBV24-1, the J gene TRBJ2-5; 11 bases are a match to TRBD2. CDR1 and CDR2 from the germline V gene are KGHDR and SFDVKD. Trimming cost V 4 bases and J 5 bases; bases outside gene matches: 5. CDR3 length: 15 residues. CDR3: CATSDTSGSGETQYF. DNA of the CDR3: TGTGCCACCAGTGACACTAGCGGGAGCGGCGAGACCCAGTACTTC.

This chain links TRBV9 with TRBJ2-2; weak D call: TRBD2 (5 bases). CDR1 and CDR2 from the germline V gene are SGDLS and YYNGEE. Between the trimmed V and J ends, which lost 0 bases and 3 bases, there was a span of 15 bases. CDR3 length: 17 residues. The CDR3 reads CASSVGVVSVYTGELFF. Written as DNA, the CDR3 is TGTGCCAGCAGCGTAGGGGTAGTTAGCGTGTACACCGGGGAGCTGTTTTTT.

The chain couples TRBV3-1 (or the pseudogene TRBV3-2) to TRBJ2-7, with 11 bases that match TRBD2. Germline-derived CDR1 and CDR2 are LGHDT and YNNKEL (reference sequence). The junction had 8 bases not matched to a gene; V was cut back by 2 bases and J by 5 bases. The CDR3 covers 16 residues. The CDR3 sequence is CASSQLAGGSSNEQYF. DNA of the CDR3: TGTGCCAGCAGCCAACTAGCGGGAGGTTCGTCGAACGAGCAGTACTTC.

The chain joins TRBV7-9 to TRBJ1-2, with no clear D. Germline lookup yields CDR1 SEHNR and CDR2 FQNEAQ (reference sequence). The CDR3 has 14 residues. Between the trimmed V and J ends, which lost 5 bases and 7 bases, there was a span of 17 bases. The CDR3: CASSERFPRGGYTF. CDR3 bases: TGTGCCAGCAGCGAACGCTTTCCGAGAGGTGGCTACACCTTC.